Each of the 12 T cell receptor beta chains below was sequenced from the same sample in a study of shared clonotypes between healthy human individuals. Produced via immunoSEQ multiplex PCR; TCRdb's table is partial and in-frame only. The sample shows around 2.1 million clones, just over 90% of them seen only once. CD45RO negativity and positive selection for CCR7 defined naive CD8 cells, a population that excluded terminally differentiated effector memory CD45RA+ cells. Sequenced: naive CD8+ T cells from PBMCs. These receptors were obtained from a man younger than 30 in good health. Some clones in this sample may be carry-over from other donors' samples.

This chain uses TRBV7-9 with TRBJ1-4, with D possibly matching TRBD1 (5 bases). Trimming removed 5 bases at V and 5 bases at J, with 15 bases between. The CDR3 covers 15 residues. Per germline, CDR1 SEHNR and CDR2 FQNEAQ (reference sequence). CDR3 bases: TGTGCCAGCAGCCCTACCGGGACCTGGAATGAAAAACTGTTTTTT. Amino acids: CASSPTGTWNEKLFF.

This chain links TRBV2 with TRBJ2-3; 9 bases line up with TRBD1. Germline V CDR1 and CDR2: SNHLY, FYNNEI. This CDR3 contains 14 residues. V dropped 3 bases and J dropped 6; count of bases not matched to a gene: 4. The DNA for the CDR3 is TGTGCCAGCAGTGACTGGACAGGGGTGGATACGCAGTATTTT. It specifies CASSDWTGVDTQYF. The full variable domain, with the rest looked up from reference TRBV2 and TRBJ2-3, is EPEVTQTPSHQVTQMGQEVILRCVPISNHLYFYWYRQILGQKVEFLVSFYNNEISEKSEIFDDQFSVERPDGSNFTLKIRSTKLEDSAMYFCASSDWTGVDTQYFGPGTRLTVL.

V and J are TRBV7-2 and TRBJ2-1, with TRBD2 matching 10 bases. Trimming at V came to 0 bases and at J to 8 bases, leaving 7 bases not matched to a gene. Germline CDR1 is SGHTA and CDR2 is FQGNSA. The CDR3 totals 16 residues. The CDR3 here is CASSLAGLAGVYEQFF. The CDR3 nucleotides are TGTGCCAGCAGCTTAGCGGGGCTAGCGGGAGTCTATGAGCAGTTCTTC.

The chain uses TRBV11-3 and TRBJ2-2; a weak D match, TRBD1 (6 bases). V shed 5 bases and J shed 6 bases, with 19 bases lying between them. Germline values: CDR1 SGHNT, CDR2 YENEEA. The CDR3 is 16 amino acids. CDR3 DNA: TGTGCCAGCAGCAGTCGACACAGGGAATCGGCCGGGGAGCTGTTTTTT. This codes for CASSSRHRESAGELFF.

The CDR3 region is CATSKSARGVGVEQFF. The DNA of the CDR3 is TGTGCCACCTCAAAGTCGGCTAGGGGCGTCGGAGTAGAGCAGTTCTTC. This sequence joins TRBV15 and TRBJ2-1; tentatively, D is TRBD1 (5 bases). The germline gives CDR1 LNHNV, CDR2 YYDKDF (reference sequence). Trimming shortened V by 8 bases and J by 10 bases, and 27 bases separated the two germline ends. The CDR3 runs 16 residues.

The chain joins TRBV6-5 to TRBJ2-7, with D hard to call. V dropped 2 bases and J dropped 2 bases, with 10 bases sitting between them. The CDR3 runs to 14 residues. In germline, CDR1 is MNHEY, CDR2 SVGAGI. The CDR3 DNA reads as TGTGCCAGCAGTTACGCCGGGCGTACCTACGAGCAGTACTTC. Translated: CASSYAGRTYEQYF.

V gene TRBV9 combines with J gene TRBJ2-1; D perhaps matches TRBD1 (6 bases). Trimming took off 1 base at V and 10 bases at J, with 15 bases between the two ends. Germline V gives CDR1 SGDLS, CDR2 YYNGEE. This CDR3 has 14 amino acids. The CDR3 sequence is CASSVSLRGAEQFF. CDR3 DNA: TGTGCCAGCAGCGTAAGCCTCAGGGGCGCAGAGCAGTTCTTC.

The V gene is TRBV27, the J gene TRBJ2-2; D is possibly TRBD1 or TRBD2 (5 bases each). The V end lost 10 bases, the J end lost 3 bases, and 21 bases lay between the germline ends. This CDR3 has 16 residues. CDR1 MNHEY and CDR2 SMNVEV come from the germline V gene (reference sequence). The CDR3 here is CATGTHSYRHTGELFF. As DNA, the CDR3 is TGTGCCACCGGGACCCACTCCTACCGACACACCGGGGAGCTGTTTTTT.

This chain uses TRBV29-1 with TRBJ1-4; D is unresolved. The ends were cut back, 5 bases at V and 7 bases at J, with 8 bases in the middle. Germline V lookup: CDR1 SQVTM, CDR2 ANQGSEA. This CDR3 is built from 11 residues. CDR3 nucleotide sequence: TGCAGCGTTCGGGCATCTGAAAAACTGTTTTTT. Amino acid sequence: CSVRASEKLFF.

The chain combines TRBV9 with TRBJ1-1, with D hard to call. V dropped 0 bases and J dropped 1 base, with 7 bases sitting between them. Germline V lookup: CDR1 SGDLS, CDR2 YYNGEE. The CDR3 is 14 residues long. CDR3 loop: CASSVVDWNTEAFF. In DNA form, the CDR3 reads TGTGCCAGCAGCGTAGTTGATTGGAACACTGAAGCTTTCTTT.

The chain couples TRBV4-1 to TRBJ2-7; possibly TRBD1 for D (5 bases). The CDR3 extends over 18 amino acids. V lost 4 bases and J lost 3, with 25 bases in between. Germline CDR1 reads MGHRA; CDR2 reads YSYEKL. The CDR3 DNA sequence: TGCGCCAGCAGCCCGAAGATGATCAGGGAAAAATTGTTCTACGAGCAGTACTTC. This sequence encodes CASSPKMIREKLFYEQYF.

This clone was observed a handful of times. The chain employs TRBV27 and TRBJ1-1, with D hard to call. Trimming removed 7 bases from V and 7 bases from J, with 16 bases in between. The CDR3 is 13 residues long. Germline values: CDR1 MNHEY, CDR2 SMNVEV (reference sequence). Here the CDR3 reads CASTTDEGSEAFF. The CDR3 bases are TGTGCCAGCACCACGGACGAAGGTAGTGAAGCTTTCTTT.